The 21 T cell receptor beta chains reported below all come from one sample, sequenced in a study of regulatory T cells in long-lasting Graves disease. This sample's time point: newly diagnosed GD, antithyroid drugs for less than 3 months. RNA extracted from PBMCs served as the sequencing template. Building of the TCR beta libraries involved iRepertoire HTBI primers and Arm-PCR of CDR3 regions. TCRdb reprocessed the multiplex PCR reads with MiXCR, giving one entry per CDR3 protein. The sample lists 400,000 to 500,000 distinct CDR3 sequences; around 13% were seen once. These data were also reused for a study on T cells in Graves' hyperthyroidism and ophthalmopathy.

The starting material was peripheral blood mononuclear cells (PBMCs), obtained at new diagnosis, from a patient treated with antithyroid drugs. The receptors stem from a woman between 45 and 65 years old with Graves disease.

This clonotype came up many times. The J gene is TRBJ1-2, the V gene TRBV7-9; no clear D gene. Trimming shortened V by 1 base and J by 3 bases, and 9 bases separated the two germline ends. CDR1 and CDR2 from the germline V gene are SEHNR and FQNEAQ (reference sequence). There are 14 residues in the CDR3. The DNA for the CDR3 is TGTGCCAGCAGCTTAGATATCGGGGACTATGGCTACACCTTC. This sequence encodes CASSLDIGDYGYTF. The variable domain in full, with the rest retrieved from reference TRBV7-9 and TRBJ1-2, is DTGVSQNPRHKITKRGQNVTFRCDPISEHNRLYWYRQTLGQGPEFLTYFQNEAQLEKSRLLSDRFSAERPKGSFSTLEIQRTEQGDSAMYLCASSLDIGDYGYTFGSGTRLTVV.

The sample holds many counts of this clonotype. The rearrangement links TRBV7-8 to TRBJ2-3; D may be TRBD2 (6 bases). Germline-derived CDR1 and CDR2 are SGHVS and FQNEAQ. This CDR3 has 15 amino acids. The ends were cut back, 3 bases at V and 2 bases at J, with 12 bases in the middle. The CDR3 region has the DNA TGTGCCAGCAGCTTCGGCGGGACCCCCACAGATACGCAGTATTTT. It specifies CASSFGGTPTDTQYF.

The CDR3, as DNA: TGTGCCAGCAGCTTTAGGGGCTTCAACACTGAAGCTTTCTTT. This codes for CASSFRGFNTEAFF. This sequence joins TRBV7-9 and TRBJ1-1; the D gene is possibly TRBD1 (5 bases). Germline CDR1 SEHNR, CDR2 FQNEAQ (reference sequence). This CDR3 has 14 residues. Trimming removed 3 bases at V and 2 bases at J, with 10 bases between.

This clonotype was seen repeatedly, ten times or more. This rearrangement joins TRBV12-3 or TRBV12-4 to TRBJ2-1, with D hard to call. The CDR3 runs to 10 residues. V lost 6 bases, J lost 6 bases, and 3 bases lay in between. For the CDR3, the DNA is TGTGCCAGCAGCTTCAATGAGCAGTTCTTC. Translation: CASSFNEQFF.

This clonotype was counted at least ten times. The V call is TRBV5-1, the J call TRBJ2-1; 7 bases agree with TRBD1. V lost 0 bases and J lost 6; bases outside the gene matches: 9. The CDR3 extends over 16 amino acids. CDR1 is SGHRS and CDR2 is YFSETQ in the germline V gene. DNA of the CDR3: TGCGCCAGCAGCTTGGCCCGAGACAGGGTCGGCAATGAGCAGTTCTTC. Protein product: CASSLARDRVGNEQFF.

About this clonotype: The likely explanation is a read error, given a far larger clone one base away. V is TRBV6-5 and J is TRBJ2-1, with a tentative D call TRBD2 (5 bases). The CDR3 is 16 residues long. Germline assignment: CDR1 MNHEY and CDR2 SVGAGI. The CDR3: CASSFLGTRPYDEQFF. CDR3 coding DNA: TGTGCCAGCAGTTTCCTCGGTACTAGACCCTACGATGAGCAGTTCTTC.

The table lists this clonotype with many counts. The chain employs TRBV6-1 and TRBJ1-5; D unclear. In germline, CDR1 is MNHNS, CDR2 SASEGT. CDR3 length equals 15 residues. The germline V and J ends were trimmed by 7 bases and 1 base, with 14 bases remaining between them. CDR3 sequence reads: CASTLAGMSNQPQHF. The DNA of the CDR3 is TGTGCCAGCACCCTGGCCGGAATGAGCAATCAGCCCCAGCATTTT.

There are many counts of this clonotype. The gene calls are TRBV28 and TRBJ2-1, with 14 bases lining up with TRBD2. Germline CDR1 and CDR2: MDHEN and SYDVKM. V gave up 5 bases and J gave up 7 bases; unmatched junction bases: 13. CDR3 length: 18 residues. The CDR3 DNA sequence: TGTGCCAGCAGTCCGGGACTAGCGGGAGAATATTGGGTTAATGAGCAGTTCTTC. It encodes CASSPGLAGEYWVNEQFF.

The rearrangement joins TRBV4-1 to TRBJ2-3; D is ambiguous. There are 12 residues in the CDR3. CDR1 MGHRA and CDR2 YSYEKL come from the germline V gene. Trimming shortened V by 4 bases and J by 8 bases, and 10 bases separated the two germline ends. The CDR3 sequence: CASSPVRGTQYF. The CDR3 DNA reads as TGCGCCAGCAGCCCTGTAAGAGGTACGCAGTATTTT.

A single count supports this clonotype. A read error is possible here, since a much larger clone lies one base away. V gene TRBV18 combines with J gene TRBJ2-5; 8 bases match TRBD2. The trim removed 3 bases at V and 11 bases at J, leaving 17 bases unmatched. Germline CDR1 is KGHSH and CDR2 is LQKENI. The CDR3 has 16 amino acids. The CDR3 DNA reads TGTGCCAGCTCACCTAGCGGGGACCCGATCTACAATGAGCAGTACTTC. Translating gives CASSPSGDPIYNEQYF. The full variable domain, completed using reference TRBV18 and TRBJ2-5, is NAGVMQNPRHLVRRRGQEARLRCSPMKGHSHVYWYRQLPEEGLKFMVYLQKENIIDESGMPKERFSAEFPKEGPSILRIQQVVRGDSAAYFCASSPSGDPIYNEQYFGPGTRLLVL.

This clonotype was found a few times. This chain uses TRBV18 with TRBJ1-4, with 7 bases fitting TRBD1. In germline, CDR1 is KGHSH, CDR2 LQKENI. CDR3 length equals 17 residues. J gave up 4 bases and V 0 bases, and 8 bases lay outside the gene matches. CDR3 amino acids: CASSPPDWDSYNEKLFF. In DNA, the CDR3 is TGTGCCAGCTCACCACCGGATTGGGACAGCTATAATGAAAAACTGTTTTTT.

This clonotype has a count of ten or more. The chain couples TRBV11-2 to TRBJ2-2; 7 bases line up with TRBD1. This CDR3 has 17 residues. Trimming took 2 bases from V and 4 from J; bases not matched to a gene: 10. Germline assignment: CDR1 SGHAT and CDR2 FQNNGV. DNA of the CDR3: TGTGCCAGCAGCTTACATCATGACAGGGTGGCCACCGGGGAGCTGTTTTTT. Translated, it gives CASSLHHDRVATGELFF. Full variable domain (rest looked up from reference TRBV11-2 and TRBJ2-2): EAGVAQSPRYKIIEKRQSVAFWCNPISGHATLYWYQQILGQGPKLLIQFQNNGVVDDSQLPKDRFSAERLKGVDSTLKIQPAKLEDSAVYLCASSLHHDRVATGELFFGEGSRLTVL.

This chain joins TRBV30 and TRBJ2-7, with D tentatively TRBD1 (6 bases). Germline V gene data show CDR1 as GTSNPN and CDR2 as SVGIG (reference sequence). This CDR3 contains 14 residues. V lost 2 bases and J lost 3, with 14 bases in between. The CDR3 loop reads CAWSPPLGGYEQYF. The CDR3 nucleotides read TGTGCCTGGAGTCCACCACTAGGGGGCTACGAGCAGTACTTC. The complete variable domain, with remaining parts taken from reference TRBV30 and TRBJ2-7, reads SQTIHQWPATLVQPVGSPLSLECTVEGTSNPNLYWYRQAAGRGLQLLFYSVGIGQISSEVPQNLSASRPQDRQFILSSKKLLLSDSGFYLCAWSPPLGGYEQYFGPGTRLTVT.

Details on this clonotype: A much larger clone sits a single nucleotide away, making a read error possible. This sequence joins TRBV12-3 or TRBV12-4 and TRBJ2-1; D may be TRBD1 (6 bases). Trimming pared 6 bases from V and 6 bases from J, leaving 12 bases between. The CDR3 sequence is 13 residues long. CDR3 in amino acids: CASRMNRANEQFF. CDR3 DNA: TGTGCCAGCAGAATGAACAGGGCCAATGAGCAGTTCTTC.

This clonotype was seen many times. The V gene is TRBV10-3, the J gene TRBJ2-5; no firm D call. This CDR3 is 13 amino acids long. Germline V gene sequence: CDR1 ENHRY, CDR2 SYGVKD. Trimming stripped 5 bases from V and 4 bases from J, with 11 bases between. In DNA form, the CDR3 reads TGTGCCATCAGTCAGAACCACGGAGAGACCCAGTACTTC. Protein: CAISQNHGETQYF.

This clonotype has at least ten counts. This chain uses TRBV7-2 with TRBJ1-3; D unclear. V was shortened by 0 bases and J by 0 bases, with 6 bases between the two germline ends. CDR1 and CDR2 from the germline V gene are SGHTA and FQGNSA. The CDR3 consists of 15 residues. CDR3 in DNA: TGTGCCAGCAGCTTAGCCCATGACTCTGGAAACACCATATATTTT. Translating it yields CASSLAHDSGNTIYF.

The genes are TRBV4-1 and TRBJ1-5; 7 bases are shared with TRBD1. Germline CDR1 and CDR2: MGHRA and YSYEKL. The CDR3 covers 16 residues. V was pared by 1 base and J by 3 bases, with 6 bases of the junction left unmatched. The CDR3: CASSQVRDSYNQPQHF. CDR3 in DNA: TGCGCCAGCAGCCAAGTCCGGGACAGTTACAATCAGCCCCAGCATTTT.

There are many counts of this clonotype. This chain uses TRBV28 with TRBJ2-1; 7 positions match TRBD1. The CDR3 consists of 15 residues. V shed 6 bases, J shed 1 base, and the junction held 6 bases outside the gene matches. Germline CDR1 reads MDHEN; CDR2 reads SYDVKM. For the CDR3, the DNA is TGTGCCAGCAGGGAGACAGGGCTTTCCTACAATGAGCAGTTCTTC. Encoded protein: CASRETGLSYNEQFF. The variable domain in full, completed from reference TRBV28 and TRBJ2-1, reads DVKVTQSSRYLVKRTGEKVFLECVQDMDHENMFWYRQDPGLGLRLIYFSYDVKMKEKGDIPEGYSVSREKKERFSLILESASTNQTSMYLCASRETGLSYNEQFFGPGTRLTVL.

Ten or more counts support this clonotype. This chain uses TRBV2 with TRBJ1-4; D is unclear. Trimming stripped 2 bases from V and 0 bases from J, with 10 bases between. Per the germline V gene, CDR1 is SNHLY and CDR2 is FYNNEI. The CDR3 contains 16 residues. This chain's CDR3 is CASSERQTTTNEKLFF. CDR3 DNA: TGTGCCAGCAGTGAACGTCAGACAACAACTAATGAAAAACTGTTTTTT. The whole variable domain, remainder taken from reference TRBV2 and TRBJ1-4, is EPEVTQTPSHQVTQMGQEVILRCVPISNHLYFYWYRQILGQKVEFLVSFYNNEISEKSEIFDDQFSVERPDGSNFTLKIRSTKLEDSAMYFCASSERQTTTNEKLFFGSGTQLSVL.

This clonotype appeared many times. The chain couples TRBV29-1 to TRBJ1-5; D is uncertain. The CDR3 extends over 15 amino acids. CDR1 is SQVTM and CDR2 is ANQGSEA in the germline V gene. V was pared by 2 bases and J by 1 base, with 12 bases between. As DNA, the CDR3 is TGCAGCGTTGAAAAAGGCCCTGAGAGCAATCAGCCCCAGCATTTT. Encoded protein: CSVEKGPESNQPQHF.

This clonotype was observed at least ten times. The chain carries TRBV28 and TRBJ2-3, with a tentative D call TRBD1 (5 bases). Between the trimmed V and J ends, which lost 8 bases and 9 bases, there was a span of 21 bases. CDR1 is MDHEN, CDR2 SYDVKM, per germline. This CDR3 has 14 residues. Here the CDR3 DNA reads TGTGCCAGCCAATTTTCCGTCTCGTCAGGGACGCAGTATTTT. Translated: CASQFSVSSGTQYF.